This TCR beta chain is drawn from a study of identical twins. One entry per CDR3 protein results from TCRdb running MiXCR on the 5' RACE reads. The sample includes 400,000 to 500,000 distinct CDR3 sequences, 15% to 20% seen only once; the top ten take less than 15%. CDR3 length: 15 amino acids. Looked up from germline, CDR1 is SGDLS and CDR2 is YYNGEE. Trimming stripped 0 bases from V and 2 bases from J, with 11 bases between. A few counts support this clonotype. The antigen remains unidentified. Study-wide findings and caveats: Alpha sequences that were out-of-frame and twin-shared showed an excess of low generation probability. Cord blood beta clonotypes present at high abundance carried fewer insertions; no such pattern appeared in memory repertoires.

The V and J genes are TRBV9 and TRBJ2-5, with a possible D match to TRBD2 (5 bases). The source is a man aged 45 to 65 in good health. The sample taken for sequencing was naive T cells sorted from blood. The CDR3 is CASSVDPGVQETQYF. The CDR3 coding sequence is TGTGCCAGCAGCGTAGATCCCGGGGTTCAAGAGACCCAGTACTTC.